A selection of T cell receptor beta chains follows, all from one sample in a study of OX40 agonist ivuxolimab in advanced cancers. TCRdb's copy holds only in-frame clones and misses some; the assay was immunoSEQ multiplex PCR. The table records over 55,000 clones, 80% to 85% of them present only once. The sequenced sample was CD4+ or CD8+ T cells sorted from blood, obtained in a trial of the OX40 agonist ivuxolimab. The receptors derive from an adult with an advanced solid tumor such as melanoma, head and neck, liver or kidney cancer. Both conserved end residues are part of each CDR3. D genes are given only for firm matches. Not all rows give a size; the values are once, few, many and, for expanded clones, a class.

d_gene: TRBD1; v_gene: TRBV28; abundance: .; j_gene: TRBJ1-2; CDR3nt: TGTGCCAGGGGGGACAGGGTGCGGGGCTACACCTTC; CDR3aa: CARGDRVRGYTF
d_gene: TRBD1; v_gene: TRBV28; abundance: .; j_gene: TRBJ1-4; CDR3nt: TGTGCCAGCAGTTTAGGGGGACAGGGATATGCAACTAATGAAAAACTGTTTTTT; CDR3aa: CASSLGGQGYATNEKLFF
d_gene: TRBD2; v_gene: TRBV5-1; abundance: .; j_gene: TRBJ2-2; CDR3nt: TGCGCCAGCAGCTTGACCGGACTAGCGGGGGGCTATAACACCGGGGAGCTGTTTTTT; CDR3aa: CASSLTGLAGGYNTGELFF
d_gene: TRBD2; v_gene: TRBV29-1; abundance: .; j_gene: TRBJ2-5; CDR3nt: TGCAGCGTTGAGGGCTTTACGGGAGGAGAGACCCAGTACTTC; CDR3aa: CSVEGFTGGETQYF
d_gene: .; v_gene: TRBV7-2; abundance: .; j_gene: TRBJ2-7; CDR3nt: TGTGCCAGCAGCTTCGGACTGTCCTACGAGCAGTACTTC; CDR3aa: CASSFGLSYEQYF
d_gene: TRBD1; v_gene: TRBV2; abundance: once; j_gene: TRBJ1-2; CDR3nt: TGTGCCAGCAGTGGCGGGACAGGGCTCCATGGCTACACCTTC; CDR3aa: CASSGGTGLHGYTF
d_gene: TRBD1; v_gene: TRBV19; abundance: once; j_gene: TRBJ1-2; CDR3nt: TGTGCCAGTAGTATCCTGGGACAGGGGCTAAACTATGGCTACACCTTC; CDR3aa: CASSILGQGLNYGYTF
d_gene: TRBD1; v_gene: TRBV7-9; abundance: once; j_gene: TRBJ2-5; CDR3nt: TGTGCCAGCAGCTCAGGACAGGGTCGGGGGGAGACCCAGTACTTC; CDR3aa: CASSSGQGRGETQYF
d_gene: .; v_gene: TRBV2; abundance: .; j_gene: TRBJ1-5; CDR3nt: TGTACCAGCAGTGACGCGGGGCAACAGCCCCAGCATTTT; CDR3aa: CTSSDAGQQPQHF
d_gene: .; v_gene: TRBV27; abundance: once; j_gene: TRBJ2-7; CDR3nt: TGTGCCAGCAACGGGGGTCGCTACGAGCAGTACTTC; CDR3aa: CASNGGRYEQYF
d_gene: TRBD1; v_gene: TRBV7-9; abundance: .; j_gene: TRBJ1-2; CDR3nt: TGTGCCAGCAGCCTAACGTTCGGAGGGGGCAGATATGGCTACACCTTC; CDR3aa: CASSLTFGGGRYGYTF
d_gene: .; v_gene: TRBV2; abundance: .; j_gene: TRBJ1-4; CDR3nt: TGTGCCAGCAGGTACGGAAGGGAAAAACTGTTTTTT; CDR3aa: CASRYGREKLFF
d_gene: TRBD1; v_gene: TRBV5-1; abundance: .; j_gene: TRBJ2-2; CDR3nt: TGCGCCAGCAGCAGACAGGGATCTAACACCGGGGAGCTGTTTTTT; CDR3aa: CASSRQGSNTGELFF
d_gene: TRBD2; v_gene: TRBV28; abundance: few; j_gene: TRBJ2-4; CDR3nt: TGTGCCAGCGCGCTTAGCGGGGGGGCCGATCAAAACATTCAGTACTTC; CDR3aa: CASALSGGADQNIQYF
d_gene: .; v_gene: TRBV9; abundance: .; j_gene: TRBJ1-5; CDR3nt: TGTGCCAGCAGCTCCGGACAGAATCAGCCCCAGCATTTT; CDR3aa: CASSSGQNQPQHF
d_gene: .; v_gene: TRBV9; abundance: once; j_gene: TRBJ1-3; CDR3nt: TGTGCCAGCAGCGTGGGCCTGACGGGAAACACCATATATTTT; CDR3aa: CASSVGLTGNTIYF
d_gene: .; v_gene: TRBV5-1; abundance: .; j_gene: TRBJ1-1; CDR3nt: TGCGCCAGCAGCTTGGGGGGCCCCGGCACTGAAGCTTTCTTT; CDR3aa: CASSLGGPGTEAFF
d_gene: .; v_gene: TRBV7-9; abundance: .; j_gene: TRBJ2-7; CDR3nt: TGTGCCAGCAGCCGGGGCGAAGGGACTCGGCACATGGAGCAGTACTTC; CDR3aa: CASSRGEGTRHMEQYF
d_gene: .; v_gene: TRBV4-1; abundance: .; j_gene: TRBJ2-7; CDR3nt: TGCGCCAGCAGCCCCCGGGACGGGCTCTACGAGCAGTACTTC; CDR3aa: CASSPRDGLYEQYF
d_gene: TRBD1; v_gene: TRBV4-1; abundance: .; j_gene: TRBJ2-2; CDR3nt: TGCGCCAGCAGCCCCCGGAGCACAGGGGAGACCGGGGAGCTGTTTTTT; CDR3aa: CASSPRSTGETGELFF
d_gene: .; v_gene: TRBV11-2; abundance: .; j_gene: TRBJ1-2; CDR3nt: TGTGCCAGCAGCCTAGGGGCTAACTATGGCTACACCTTC; CDR3aa: CASSLGANYGYTF
d_gene: TRBD1; v_gene: TRBV28; abundance: .; j_gene: TRBJ2-4; CDR3nt: TGTGCCAGCAGTTTACATACCACGGGACAGGCTCTAGCCAAAAACATTCAGTACTTC; CDR3aa: CASSLHTTGQALAKNIQYF
d_gene: TRBD1; v_gene: TRBV7-9; abundance: .; j_gene: TRBJ2-1; CDR3nt: TGTGCCAGCAGCTCCAACGCCGGGACAGAGAGTTTCAATGAGCAGTTCTTC; CDR3aa: CASSSNAGTESFNEQFF
d_gene: TRBD1; v_gene: TRBV28; abundance: .; j_gene: TRBJ2-7; CDR3nt: TGTGCCAGCAGCCATAGGTGGACAGGGGTTCCCTACGAGCAGTACTTC; CDR3aa: CASSHRWTGVPYEQYF
d_gene: TRBD2; v_gene: TRBV2; abundance: .; j_gene: TRBJ2-3; CDR3nt: TGTGCCAATGGACTAGCGGGGACAGATACGCAGTATTTT; CDR3aa: CANGLAGTDTQYF
d_gene: TRBD1; v_gene: TRBV5-1; abundance: .; j_gene: TRBJ1-1; CDR3nt: TGCGCCAGCAATGGTCGGACAGGTCAGGACACTGAAGCTTTCTTT; CDR3aa: CASNGRTGQDTEAFF
d_gene: .; v_gene: TRBV5-6; abundance: .; j_gene: TRBJ2-6; CDR3nt: TGTGCCAGCAGGGATTGGAGGAAATCTGGGGCCAACGTCCTGACTTTC; CDR3aa: CASRDWRKSGANVLTF
d_gene: .; v_gene: TRBV30; abundance: .; j_gene: TRBJ2-1; CDR3nt: TGTGCCTGGCAGACGGGACTCCTCTACAATGAGCAGTTCTTC; CDR3aa: CAWQTGLLYNEQFF
d_gene: .; v_gene: TRBV7-6; abundance: .; j_gene: TRBJ1-5; CDR3nt: TGTGCCAGCAGCTTAGCCGTAGATAGCAATCAGCCCCAGCATTTT; CDR3aa: CASSLAVDSNQPQHF
d_gene: TRBD2; v_gene: TRBV30; abundance: .; j_gene: TRBJ2-7; CDR3nt: TGTGCCTGGAGTGTAGCGGGGGGGCAGTACTTC; CDR3aa: CAWSVAGGQYF
d_gene: .; v_gene: TRBV10-3; abundance: once; j_gene: TRBJ2-3; CDR3nt: TGTGCCATCAGTGGTGGCACAGATACGCAGTATTTT; CDR3aa: CAISGGTDTQYF
d_gene: TRBD1; v_gene: TRBV28; abundance: .; j_gene: TRBJ1-4; CDR3nt: TGTGCCAGCACTCTCCGGGGGCGACAGGGGAAGGCTTTT; CDR3aa: CASTLRGRQGKAF
d_gene: TRBD2; v_gene: TRBV6-5; abundance: .; j_gene: TRBJ2-7; CDR3nt: TGTGCCAGCAGCTACCTAAGCGGGAGCTCCTACGAGCAGTACTTC; CDR3aa: CASSYLSGSSYEQYF